This is a list of T cell receptor beta chains from one sample in a study of metastatic and nonmetastatic thyroid tumors. TCRdb used MiXCR to call clones anew from the PCR reads. The sample holds more than 6,000 clones; roughly a third are singletons and the top ten take less than 15%. Specimen: adjacent normal tissue. The receptors shown here come from a female donor with papillary thyroid cancer or a benign thyroid nodule (not recorded which). Some clones in this sample may be carry-over from other donors' samples. Each CDR3 is given with its conserved first and last residue. Fields, in order: clone size, D gene, J gene, V gene, CDR3 DNA, CDR3 protein. A D gene is named only where the DNA matches it firmly. The size entry is marked missing in some rows and otherwise reads once, few, many or a size class.

>NA|TRBD1|TRBJ2-5|TRBV20-1
TGCAGTGCGAATGACAGGGGACGATTCCAAGAGACCCAGTACTTC
CSANDRGRFQETQYF
>NA|NA|TRBJ2-7|TRBV27
TGTGCCAGTACAGGGCAAGCGAGCTCCTACGAGCAGTACTTC
CASTGQASSYEQYF
>few|NA|TRBJ2-1|TRBV12-3/TRBV12-4
TGTGCCAGCAGTTTATCGACCACCCCCAATGAGCAGTTCTTC
CASSLSTTPNEQFF
>NA|NA|TRBJ1-2|TRBV7-2
TGTGCCAGCAGCTTAGTCGGCTTTCATAACTATGGCTACACCTTC
CASSLVGFHNYGYTF
>NA|NA|TRBJ1-1|TRBV7-6
TGTGCCAGCAGCTTAGCGAAGGGACTTCTGAACACTGAAGCTTTCTTT
CASSLAKGLLNTEAFF
>few|TRBD1|TRBJ2-7|TRBV27
TGTGCCAGCAGACCGGAAAATCCCGGGACAGGGTACGAGCAGTACTTC
CASRPENPGTGYEQYF
>few|NA|TRBJ1-5|TRBV30
TGTGCCTGGAGTGTAAATGGGGCTAGCAATCAGCCCCAGCATTTT
CAWSVNGASNQPQHF
>NA|TRBD2|TRBJ2-1|TRBV12-3/TRBV12-4
TGTTCCAGCAGTAAGCGGGGGTGCGTCAATGAGCATTTCTTC
CSSSKRGCVNEHFF
>NA|NA|TRBJ1-6|TRBV20-1
TGCAGTGCTAGGGGACAATATAATTCACCCCTCCACTTT
CSARGQYNSPLHF
>NA|NA|TRBJ1-1|TRBV2
TGTGCCAGCAGCGAGCAGATGGAGGGGACCGAGAACACTGAAGCTTTCTTT
CASSEQMEGTENTEAFF
>NA|NA|TRBJ1-2|TRBV19
TGTGCCAGTAGTATTTTTACTCGACAGCGAGTAAACTATGGCTACACCTTC
CASSIFTRQRVNYGYTF
>few|TRBD1|TRBJ2-1|TRBV25-1
TGTGCCAGCATGGCAGGACAGGGCCAGTTCTTC
CASMAGQGQFF
>NA|TRBD1|TRBJ1-1|TRBV30
TGTGCCTGGCACAGGGGGCGGGACACTGAAGCTTTCTTT
CAWHRGRDTEAFF
>NA|NA|TRBJ2-7|TRBV27
TGTGCCAGCAAGATGAGTGGGACATCCCCCCTCGAGCAGTACTTC
CASKMSGTSPLEQYF
>once|NA|TRBJ2-1|TRBV4-2
TGTGCCAGCAGCCAAGATTCCGGTACTCTTACATACAATGAGCAGTTCTTC
CASSQDSGTLTYNEQFF
>many|NA|TRBJ2-2|TRBV18
TGTGCCAGCCGTACAGACACCGGGGAGCTGTTTTTT
CASRTDTGELFF
>NA|NA|TRBJ1-2|TRBV30
TGTGCCCGGACCCCTGGGCAGGGAAGGGCCATCTTC
CARTPGQGRAIF
>few|NA|TRBJ2-7|TRBV28
TGTGCCAGCAGTTTAATATCCTACGAGCAGTACTTC
CASSLISYEQYF
>NA|TRBD2|TRBJ2-3|TRBV28
TGTGCCAGCAGAACTAGCGGGAGGGCTAGCACAGATACGCAGTATTTT
CASRTSGRASTDTQYF
>NA|TRBD1|TRBJ2-7|TRBV7-2
TGTGCCAGCAGACCCGCAGGGGGCGCAATGGGCGAGCAGTACTTC
CASRPAGGAMGEQYF
>medium-sized|NA|TRBJ1-5|TRBV20-1
TGCAGTGCTCAGATTAGCAATCAGCCCCAGCATTTT
CSAQISNQPQHF
>NA|NA|TRBJ1-6|TRBV6-2/TRBV6-3
TGTGCCAGCAGTTATCGCCAATTCCAGGGCGTCTCACCCCTCCACTTT
CASSYRQFQGVSPLHF
>few|NA|TRBJ2-6|TRBV6-1
TGTGCCAGCAGTGAAAATCGGTACAGGGGGGGCTGGGTCAACGTCCTGACTTTC
CASSENRYRGGWVNVLTF
>medium-sized|NA|TRBJ2-1|TRBV20-1
TGCAGTGCTCGAGGACTCGACCTACTCAATGAGCAGTTCTTC
CSARGLDLLNEQFF
>few|NA|TRBJ2-1|TRBV13
TGTGCCAGCAGCTTAGTGCGGGCCTACAATGAGCAGTTCTTC
CASSLVRAYNEQFF
>few|NA|TRBJ2-7|TRBV13
TGTGCCAGCAGCACATTAGGTTCCTCGGGGGCATCCTACGAGCAGTACTTC
CASSTLGSSGASYEQYF
>NA|TRBD1|TRBJ2-7|TRBV6-1
TGTGCCAGCATGGACAGGGACCTATACGAGCAGTACTTC
CASMDRDLYEQYF
>NA|NA|TRBJ2-1|TRBV27
TGTGCCAGCAGTTCAGGGGCAATTGGGTCGTACAATGAGCAGTTCTTC
CASSSGAIGSYNEQFF
>NA|NA|TRBJ1-2|TRBV24-1
TGTGCCACCAGTGATCCGGCGGGGGGCGAGGATGGCTACACCTTC
CATSDPAGGEDGYTF
>NA|NA|TRBJ2-7|TRBV12-3/TRBV12-4
TGTGAAGGCAGCCTCACGGCGGAGCAGTACTTC
CEGSLTAEQYF
>NA|NA|TRBJ2-2|TRBV5-1
TGCGCCAGCAGCTTGGCGGGGGCGGTAGGGACGGCGAACACCGGGGAGCTGTTTTTT
CASSLAGAVGTANTGELFF
>NA|NA|TRBJ1-5|TRBV18
TGTGCCAGCTCACCATTGGGGAGGGGCTCCCCTAGCAATCAGCCCCAGCATTTT
CASSPLGRGSPSNQPQHF
>few|NA|TRBJ2-6|TRBV6-1
TGTGCCGCGGGGCTTCACTCTGGGGCCAACGTCCTGACTTTC
CAAGLHSGANVLTF
>NA|TRBD2|TRBJ2-5|TRBV29-1
TGCAGCGTGGGCGGGACTAGCGGACAAGAGACCCAGTACTTC
CSVGGTSGQETQYF
>few|TRBD1|TRBJ1-6|TRBV20-1
TGCAGTGTTGACAGGGTAGCTAATTCACCCCTCCACTTT
CSVDRVANSPLHF
>NA|NA|TRBJ1-1|TRBV6-9
TGTGCCAGCAGTTACCATGGATCGGGGGTCACTGAATCTTTCTTT
CASSYHGSGVTESFF
>NA|NA|TRBJ1-5|TRBV20-1
TGCAGTGCTAGAGGACAGATCAATCAGCCCCAGCATTTT
CSARGQINQPQHF
>medium-sized|TRBD1|TRBJ1-1|TRBV15
TGTGCCACCAGCAGAGATCAGGGGGCAGGGTCGAACACTGAAGCTTTCTTT
CATSRDQGAGSNTEAFF
>NA|TRBD2|TRBJ2-1|TRBV5-1
TGTGCCAACAGCTTGCTTTGCGGGGGAACCTTCGACAATGAGCAGTTCTTC
CANSLLCGGTFDNEQFF